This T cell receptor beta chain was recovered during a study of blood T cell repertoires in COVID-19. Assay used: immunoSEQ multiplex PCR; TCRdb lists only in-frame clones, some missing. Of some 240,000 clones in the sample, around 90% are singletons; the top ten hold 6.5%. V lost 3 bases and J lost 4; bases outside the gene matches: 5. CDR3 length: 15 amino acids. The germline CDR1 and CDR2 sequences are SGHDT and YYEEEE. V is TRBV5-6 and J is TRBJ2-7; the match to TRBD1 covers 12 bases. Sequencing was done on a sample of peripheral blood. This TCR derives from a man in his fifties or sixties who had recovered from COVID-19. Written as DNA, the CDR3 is TGTGCCAGCAGCTCCCCGGGACAGGGGGCGTACGAGCAGTACTTC. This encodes CASSSPGQGAYEQYF.